These 5 T cell receptor beta chains share one sample of origin, sequenced in a study of blood T cell repertoires in COVID-19 (dated by TCRdb to the early 2020s). Library construction relied on the immunoSEQ multiplex PCR assay. In its TCRdb copy, this immuneACCESS table keeps in-frame sequences only and misses some clones. Where compared with another copy, unresolved V genes explain less than half of these, and the others have no known cause. This sample comprises approximately 94,000 clones, approximately 90% of them detected only once. The ten largest clones add up to less than 2.5% of the sample. The source material was peripheral blood. The receptor set was obtained from a man in his forties or fifties with active COVID-19.

The J gene is TRBJ1-1, the V gene TRBV25-1, with D possibly TRBD1 on 6 matching bases. V lost 2 bases and J 2 bases, leaving 12 bases between the germline ends. The CDR3 loop spans 15 amino acids. CDR1 and CDR2 (germline): MGHDK, SYGVNS. The CDR3 protein is CASSEDHRANTEAFF. CDR3 DNA: TGTGCCAGCAGTGAAGATCACAGGGCCAACACTGAAGCTTTCTTT. Together with reference TRBV25-1 and TRBJ1-1, the CDR3 gives the full variable domain: EADIYQTPRYLVIGTGKKITLECSQTMGHDKMYWYQQDPGMELHLIHYSYGVNSTEKGDLSSESTVSRIRTEHFPLTLESARPSHTSQYLCASSEDHRANTEAFFGQGTRLTVV.

The chain has TRBV27 and TRBJ1-6; D not certain. Germline-derived CDR1 and CDR2 are MNHEY and SMNVEV (reference sequence). The ends were cut back, 4 bases at V and 0 bases at J, with 10 bases in the middle. This CDR3 region has 16 residues. The CDR3 reads CASSSSVSSYNSPLHF. DNA for the CDR3: TGTGCCAGCAGTTCATCGGTGAGCTCCTATAATTCACCCCTCCACTTT.

The chain carries TRBV6-5 and TRBJ1-2, with 7 bases that match TRBD1. Germline loops: CDR1 MNHEY, CDR2 SVGAGI. V dropped 6 bases and J dropped 4; count of bases not matched to a gene: 2. The CDR3 loop spans 12 amino acids. DNA of the CDR3: TGTGCCAGCAGAAGACAGGGCTATGGCTACACCTTC. Its translation is CASRRQGYGYTF.

The chain employs TRBV5-6 and TRBJ2-1; 13 bases match TRBD2. The germline V gene encodes CDR1 SGHDT and CDR2 YYEEEE. The length of the CDR3 is 15 residues. Unmatched junction bases numbered 5, after V lost 4 bases and J lost 7 bases. The CDR3 DNA follows: TGTGCCAGCAGCCTGGGACTAGCGGGGTCAAATGAGCAGTTCTTC. Protein product: CASSLGLAGSNEQFF.

This chain joins TRBV19 and TRBJ2-1; TRBD2 matches 7 bases. This CDR3 has 15 residues. Germline CDR1 is LNHDA and CDR2 is SQIVND (reference sequence). J was trimmed by 0 bases and V by 1 base; bases with no gene match: 0. CDR3 in amino acids: CASSIGGGSYNEQFF. CDR3 DNA sequence: TGTGCCAGTAGTATAGGGGGGGGCTCCTACAATGAGCAGTTCTTC.